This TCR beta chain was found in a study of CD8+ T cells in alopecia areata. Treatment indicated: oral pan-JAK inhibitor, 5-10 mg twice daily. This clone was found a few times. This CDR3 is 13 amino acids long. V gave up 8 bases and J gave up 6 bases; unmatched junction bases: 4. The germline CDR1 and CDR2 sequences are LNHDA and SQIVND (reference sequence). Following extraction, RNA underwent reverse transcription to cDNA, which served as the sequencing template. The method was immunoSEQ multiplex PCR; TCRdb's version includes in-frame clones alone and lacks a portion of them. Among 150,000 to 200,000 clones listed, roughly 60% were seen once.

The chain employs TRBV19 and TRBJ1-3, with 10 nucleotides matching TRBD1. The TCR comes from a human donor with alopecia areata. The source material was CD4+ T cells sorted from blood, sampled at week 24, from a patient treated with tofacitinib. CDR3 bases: TGTGCCAGTGCCGGGACAGGGGTAAACACCATATATTTT. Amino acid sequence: CASAGTGVNTIYF.